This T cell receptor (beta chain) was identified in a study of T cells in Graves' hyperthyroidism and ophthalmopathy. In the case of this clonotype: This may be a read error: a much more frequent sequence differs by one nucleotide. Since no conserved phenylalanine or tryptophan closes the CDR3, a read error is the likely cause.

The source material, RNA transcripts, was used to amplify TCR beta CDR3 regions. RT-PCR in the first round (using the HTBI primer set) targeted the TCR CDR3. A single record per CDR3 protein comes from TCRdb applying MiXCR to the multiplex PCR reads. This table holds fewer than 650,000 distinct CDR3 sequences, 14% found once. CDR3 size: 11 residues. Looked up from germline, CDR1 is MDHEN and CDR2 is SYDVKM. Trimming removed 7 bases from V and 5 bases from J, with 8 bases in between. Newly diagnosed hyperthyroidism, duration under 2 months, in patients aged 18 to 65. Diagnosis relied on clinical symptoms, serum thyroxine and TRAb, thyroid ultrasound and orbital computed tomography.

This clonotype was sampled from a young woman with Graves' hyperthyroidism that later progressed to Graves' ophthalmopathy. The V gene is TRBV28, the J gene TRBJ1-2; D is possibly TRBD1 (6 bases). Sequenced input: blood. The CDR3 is CASTTGYGYTL. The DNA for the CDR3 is TGTGCCAGCACCACAGGGTATGGCTACACCCTC.